In this sample, the clone carrying this TCR beta chain turned up a few times. CDR3 length: 12 amino acids. The V gene lost 6 bases and the J gene lost 6 bases, with 11 bases spanning the gap. CDR1 is MNHNY, CDR2 SVGAGI, per germline (reference sequence). Libraries were prepared by immunoSEQ multiplex PCR; TCRdb keeps only in-frame clonotypes and omits some of them. The data contain about 10,000 clones, 78% of them singletons. The sample originates from a study of immune evolution from preneoplasia to lung adenocarcinoma. This clonotype was obtained from a person between 55 and 80 years old with lung adenocarcinoma. Sequences were obtained from FFPE minimally invasive lung adenocarcinoma tissue. The V call is TRBV6-6, the J call TRBJ1-2; no firm D call. The CDR3 here is CASSRLANGYTF. CDR3 DNA sequence: TGTGCCAGCAGCCGACTGGCGAATGGCTACACCTTC.